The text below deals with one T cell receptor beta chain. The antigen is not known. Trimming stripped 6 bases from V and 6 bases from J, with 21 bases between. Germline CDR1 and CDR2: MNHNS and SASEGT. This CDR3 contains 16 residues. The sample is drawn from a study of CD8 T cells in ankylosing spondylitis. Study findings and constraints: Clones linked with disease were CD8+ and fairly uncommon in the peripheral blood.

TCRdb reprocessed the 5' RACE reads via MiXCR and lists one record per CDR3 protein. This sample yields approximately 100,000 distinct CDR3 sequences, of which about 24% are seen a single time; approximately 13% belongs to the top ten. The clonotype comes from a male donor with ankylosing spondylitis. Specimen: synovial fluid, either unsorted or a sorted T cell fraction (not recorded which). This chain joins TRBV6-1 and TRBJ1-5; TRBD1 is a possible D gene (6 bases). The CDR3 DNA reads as TGTGCCAGCAGGGTATATATCAGGGGCGCTAGTCAGCCCCAGCATTTT. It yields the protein CASRVYIRGASQPQHF.